The T cell receptor (beta chain) described here comes from a study of spatial heterogeneity in lung cancer. TCRdb used MiXCR to reprocess the 5' RACE reads, holding one entry per CDR3 protein. The data hold around 37,000 distinct CDR3 sequences, with approximately 7.2% observed a single time. Documented time point: sample taken at primary tumor resection. V was pared by 0 bases and J by 1 base, with 10 bases between. The CDR3 contains 16 residues. The germline gives CDR1 SNHLY, CDR2 FYNNEI. The rearrangement links TRBV2 to TRBJ2-1, with a possible D match to TRBD2 (5 bases). Sequences were derived from PBMCs, sampled at surgery. This receptor was identified in a female donor with early-stage non-small cell lung cancer. CDR3 nucleotide sequence: TGTGCCAGCAGTGAAGCCCGGGGAACATCCTACAATGAGCAGTTCTTC. Translating gives CASSEARGTSYNEQFF.